A single sample gave rise to the 20 T cell receptor beta chains below, sequenced in a study of T cell changes during pregnancy in multiple sclerosis. Assay used: immunoSEQ multiplex PCR; TCRdb lists only in-frame clones, some missing. Seen here are under 90,000 clones, roughly 94% observed once, and the top ten hold 1.3% to 1.5%. This material consisted of peripheral blood, taken in the second trimester of pregnancy. The receptors were gathered from a female donor in good health, enrolled as a control in a pregnancy study.

The chain combines TRBV2 with TRBJ1-2, with 7 bases matching TRBD1. Germline-derived CDR1 and CDR2 are SNHLY and FYNNEI. This CDR3 contains 15 residues. The V segment lost 4 bases and the J segment 5 bases; nucleotides outside the gene matches: 10. The CDR3 DNA reads as TGTGCCAGCAGTGCAGAGAGCTGGGGACAGTATGGCTACACCTTC. Translation gives CASSAESWGQYGYTF.

This chain links TRBV27 with TRBJ2-7; TRBD1 matches at 8 bases. The CDR3 sequence is 17 residues long. The germline CDR1 and CDR2 sequences are MNHEY and SMNVEV (reference sequence). With 6 bases clipped from V and 4 bases from J, the junction kept 17 bases outside the gene matches. In nucleotides, the CDR3 is TGTGCCAGCAGCCCGTCGGTCGGGGACAGGCACGGGTACGAGCAGTACTTC. It codes for CASSPSVGDRHGYEQYF.

This clone occurred once. The rearrangement joins TRBV19 to TRBJ2-1; TRBD2 matches at 8 bases. Germline V gene lookup returns CDR1 LNHDA and CDR2 SQIVND (reference sequence). This CDR3 is built from 16 residues. V dropped 1 base and J dropped 7; count of bases not matched to a gene: 9. CDR3 coding DNA: TGTGCCAGTAGTATAGTGGGCGGGAGGATAGTAAATGAGCAGTTCTTC. It codes for CASSIVGGRIVNEQFF.

CDR3 nucleotide sequence: TGTGCCAGCAGCCTCGGCGGGGCGTCGCCCCAGCATTTT. The encoded protein is CASSLGGASPQHF. The chain joins TRBV4-2 to TRBJ1-5; D is possibly TRBD1 (5 bases). This CDR3 contains 13 residues. Germline-derived CDR1 and CDR2 are LGHNA and YNFKEQ. Trimming stripped 4 bases from V and 9 bases from J, with 13 bases between.

The rearrangement links TRBV28 to TRBJ1-5; TRBD1 might be the D (6 bases). The V end lost 1 base, the J end lost 3 bases, and 13 bases lay between the germline ends. The germline gives CDR1 MDHEN, CDR2 SYDVKM. The CDR3 length is 16 residues. The CDR3 coding sequence is TGTGCCAGCAGTTTATTAGCCAGGGGAGACAATCAGCCCCAGCATTTT. It is translated as CASSLLARGDNQPQHF.

The chain combines TRBV7-2 with TRBJ2-3, with D maybe TRBD1 (5 bases). The CDR3 spans 13 residues. V lost 5 bases and J 8 bases, leaving 14 bases between the germline ends. Germline CDR1 SGHTA, CDR2 FQGNSA. The CDR3 region has the DNA TGTGCCAGCAGCCAAGGTTCTAGGGGTACGCAGTATTTT. Amino acids: CASSQGSRGTQYF.

The V and J genes are TRBV10-3 and TRBJ2-1, with 9 positions matching TRBD2. The CDR3 is 15 amino acids. Trimming removed 3 bases from V and 8 bases from J; junction bases left unmatched: 8. Germline CDR1 is ENHRY and CDR2 is SYGVKD. The CDR3: CAISDNSGGMDEQFF. CDR3 DNA sequence: TGTGCCATCAGTGATAATAGCGGGGGCATGGATGAGCAGTTCTTC.

V gene TRBV19 combines with J gene TRBJ2-1, with D possibly TRBD1 on 5 matching bases. This CDR3 spans 15 amino acids. The germline V gene has CDR1 LNHDA and CDR2 SQIVND (reference sequence). With 7 bases removed from V and 0 bases from J, the gap between germline ends came to 13 bases. The CDR3 DNA reads as TGTGCCAGTACCCCCCAAGGGGTCTCCTACAATGAGCAGTTCTTC. Protein: CASTPQGVSYNEQFF.

V usage is TRBV6-5 and J usage is TRBJ2-5; D is perhaps TRBD2 (6 bases). The CDR3 length is 15 residues. The ends were cut back, 2 bases at V and 2 bases at J, with 12 bases in the middle. CDR1 is MNHEY and CDR2 is SVGAGI in the germline V gene. The CDR3 DNA reads as TGTGCCAGCAGTTACCTTTTGAGCGGGCAAGAGACCCAGTACTTC. Translating it yields CASSYLLSGQETQYF.

The chain carries TRBV7-3 and TRBJ2-1; 11 nucleotides align to TRBD2. CDR1 is SGHTA, CDR2 FQGTGA, per germline. The CDR3 runs 16 residues. V lost 3 bases, J lost 3 bases, and 4 bases stayed unmatched. The CDR3 DNA is TGTGCCAGCAGCTTCCTAGGACTAGCGGGCTACAATGAGCAGTTCTTC. Protein sequence: CASSFLGLAGYNEQFF.

This chain joins TRBV7-9 and TRBJ2-3; 9 bases map to TRBD2. The length of the CDR3 is 15 residues. V shed 3 bases, J shed 6 bases, and the junction held 7 bases outside the gene matches. Per germline, CDR1 SEHNR and CDR2 FQNEAQ (reference sequence). As DNA, the CDR3 is TGTGCCAGCAGCTTTGTAGCGGGGGCCGCGGATACGCAGTATTTT. Protein: CASSFVAGAADTQYF.

The V gene is TRBV11-2, the J gene TRBJ2-5, with 8 bases fitting TRBD1. Germline values: CDR1 SGHAT, CDR2 FQNNGV. Trimming took 4 bases from V and 4 from J; bases not matched to a gene: 5. The CDR3 has 14 amino acids. Here the CDR3 DNA reads TGTGCCAGCAGCTCCCGGACAGGGAGAGAGACCCAGTACTTC. Residues: CASSSRTGRETQYF.

The CDR3: CASRPRVEGYEQYF. CDR3 bases: TGTGCCAGTAGGCCCCGGGTCGAAGGCTACGAGCAGTACTTC. The chain couples TRBV19 to TRBJ2-7; D uncertain. The ends were cut back, 6 bases at V and 3 bases at J, with 15 bases in the middle. There are 14 residues in the CDR3. The germline gives CDR1 LNHDA, CDR2 SQIVND (reference sequence). The full variable domain, completed using reference TRBV19 and TRBJ2-7, is DGGITQSPKYLFRKEGQNVTLSCEQNLNHDAMYWYRQDPGQGLRLIYYSQIVNDFQKGDIAEGYSVSREKKESFPLTVTSAQKNPTAFYLCASRPRVEGYEQYFGPGTRLTVT.

The chain uses TRBV28 and TRBJ2-7; possible D gene TRBD1, 7 bases. V was clipped by 3 bases and J by 4 bases, with 22 bases between them. Looked up from germline, CDR1 is MDHEN and CDR2 is SYDVKM. The CDR3 has 17 residues. The CDR3 DNA reads as TGTGCCAGCAGTTTGGGATTCGGCGGGACAGATTTTTACGAGCAGTACTTC. It encodes CASSLGFGGTDFYEQYF.

The rearrangement uses TRBV9 and TRBJ2-1; perhaps TRBD2 as D (5 bases). Deletions cut 0 bases from V and 2 bases from J, with 15 bases between. Germline CDR1 SGDLS, CDR2 YYNGEE. The CDR3 spans 17 residues. The CDR3, as DNA: TGTGCCAGCAGCGTAGCTCCCGGACTCCGGACCTACAATGAGCAGTTCTTC. Encoded protein: CASSVAPGLRTYNEQFF.

The chain employs TRBV2 and TRBJ1-1, with 10 bases identical to TRBD1. Germline V lookup: CDR1 SNHLY, CDR2 FYNNEI. CDR3 length: 13 amino acids. The junction had 5 bases not matched to a gene; V was cut back by 6 bases and J by 7 bases. The CDR3 DNA reads TGTGCCAGCAGGGCGGGACAGGGGAATGAAGCTTTCTTT. Translation: CASRAGQGNEAFF.

This sequence joins TRBV27 and TRBJ2-5, with D perhaps TRBD2 (7 bases). The CDR3 extends over 13 amino acids. Germline loops: CDR1 MNHEY, CDR2 SMNVEV (reference sequence). Trimming shortened V by 3 bases and J by 7 bases, and 12 bases separated the two germline ends. CDR3 nucleotide sequence: TGTGCCAGCAGTTTCGAGAGGGGGGGGACCCAGTACTTC. Its translation: CASSFERGGTQYF.

This clone was picked up one time. The chain uses TRBV18 and TRBJ1-6; perhaps TRBD1 as D (6 bases). Germline lookup yields CDR1 KGHSH and CDR2 LQKENI. The CDR3 contains 14 residues. V was clipped by 6 bases and J by 5 bases, with 11 bases between them. The CDR3 protein is CASSLDSNNSPLHF. CDR3 DNA sequence: TGTGCCAGCTCCTTGGACAGTAATAATTCACCCCTCCACTTT.

The CDR3 region is CASSFPRETQYF. The CDR3 bases are TGTGCCAGCAGCTTCCCTCGGGAGACCCAGTACTTC. This chain joins TRBV5-5 and TRBJ2-5, with D unclear. Germline V gene sequence: CDR1 SGHKS, CDR2 YYEKEE (reference sequence). The CDR3 loop spans 12 amino acids. Trimming cost V 2 bases and J 5 bases, with 7 bases left between them.

V usage is TRBV5-6 and J usage is TRBJ1-1; D ambiguous. Germline V lookup: CDR1 SGHDT, CDR2 YYEEEE. Trimming took off 2 bases at V and 5 bases at J, with 22 bases between the two ends. This CDR3 spans 17 amino acids. CDR3 amino acids: CASSFQRTHGRLTEAFF. CDR3 nucleotides: TGTGCCAGCAGCTTCCAGAGGACCCATGGGAGGTTAACTGAAGCTTTCTTT.